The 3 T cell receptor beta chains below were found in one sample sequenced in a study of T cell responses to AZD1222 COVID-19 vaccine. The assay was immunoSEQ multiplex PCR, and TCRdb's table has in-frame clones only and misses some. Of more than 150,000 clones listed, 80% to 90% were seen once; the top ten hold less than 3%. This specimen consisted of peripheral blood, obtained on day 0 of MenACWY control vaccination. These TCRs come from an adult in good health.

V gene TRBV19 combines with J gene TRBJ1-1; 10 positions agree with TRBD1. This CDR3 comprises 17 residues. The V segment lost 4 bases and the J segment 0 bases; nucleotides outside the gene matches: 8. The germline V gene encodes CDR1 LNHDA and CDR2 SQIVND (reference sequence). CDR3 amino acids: CASSRGQGETLNTEAFF. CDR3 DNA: TGTGCCAGTAGTAGAGGACAGGGGGAAACCCTGAACACTGAAGCTTTCTTT. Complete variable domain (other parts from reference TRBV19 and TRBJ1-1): DGGITQSPKYLFRKEGQNVTLSCEQNLNHDAMYWYRQDPGQGLRLIYYSQIVNDFQKGDIAEGYSVSREKKESFPLTVTSAQKNPTAFYLCASSRGQGETLNTEAFFGQGTRLTVV.

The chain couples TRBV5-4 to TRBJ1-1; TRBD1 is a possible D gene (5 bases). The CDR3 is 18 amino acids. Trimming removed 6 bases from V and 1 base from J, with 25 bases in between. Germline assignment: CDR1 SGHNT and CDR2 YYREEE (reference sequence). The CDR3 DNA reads TGTGCCAGCACCCCGGGTGGGGAAGGGGTGCGGTCGAACACTGAAGCTTTCTTT. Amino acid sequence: CASTPGGEGVRSNTEAFF.

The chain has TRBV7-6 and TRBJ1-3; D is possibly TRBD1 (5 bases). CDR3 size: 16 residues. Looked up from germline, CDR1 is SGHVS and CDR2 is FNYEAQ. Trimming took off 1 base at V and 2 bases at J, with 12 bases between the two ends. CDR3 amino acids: CASSLDQGGAGNTIYF. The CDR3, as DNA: TGTGCCAGCAGCTTAGACCAGGGAGGAGCTGGAAACACCATATATTTT. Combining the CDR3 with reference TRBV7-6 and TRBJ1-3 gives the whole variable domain GAGVSQSPRYKVTKRGQDVALRCDPISGHVSLYWYRQALGQGPEFLTYFNYEAQQDKSGLPNDRFSAERPEGSISTLTIQRTEQRDSAMYRCASSLDQGGAGNTIYFGEGSWLTVV.